Presented here are 13 T cell receptor beta chains from one specimen sequenced in a study of Graves' ophthalmopathy and Graves' hyperthyroidism. Scientists amplified the TCR beta CDR3 regions from RNA transcripts. First-round RT-PCR used HTBI primers; second-round multiplex PCR followed. Via MiXCR, TCRdb re-called the multiplex PCR reads, giving one row per CDR3 protein. The sample shows some 370,000 distinct CDR3 sequences, 17% of them seen only once. What was sequenced was peripheral blood. These receptor sequences come from an adult woman with stable Graves' hyperthyroidism.

The gene calls are TRBV24-1 and TRBJ1-1; 7 nucleotides align to TRBD1. From germline, CDR1 is KGHDR and CDR2 SFDVKD. The CDR3 runs to 17 residues. After removal of 2 bases from V and 1 base from J, the junction contained 9 bases not matched to a gene. CDR3: CATSDSGLQGGNTEAFF. In DNA form, the CDR3 reads TGTGCCACCAGTGATTCTGGCCTTCAGGGGGGGAACACTGAAGCTTTCTTT.

This clonotype showed up many times. V gene TRBV28 combines with J gene TRBJ2-7, with D possibly TRBD2 on 6 matching bases. Germline CDR1 and CDR2: MDHEN and SYDVKM. V dropped 1 base and J dropped 1 base, with 11 bases sitting between them. This CDR3 comprises 15 residues. Here the CDR3 DNA reads TGTGCCAGCAGTTTATTAATTAGCGGATCCTACGAGCAGTACTTC. This translates into CASSLLISGSYEQYF.

Comments on this clonotype: A much larger clone lies one base from this, so it may be a read error. The chain joins TRBV29-1 to TRBJ1-1; D is unresolved. Germline V CDR1 and CDR2: SQVTM, ANQGSEA. The CDR3 sequence is 13 residues long. V lost 4 bases and J 0 bases, leaving 9 bases between the germline ends. This CDR3 is CSVVRIMNTEAFF. In DNA, the CDR3 is TGCAGCGTTGTAAGGATCATGAACACTGAAGCTTTCTTT.

Ten or more counts support this clonotype. The gene calls are TRBV7-2 and TRBJ2-2; D call uncertain. Trimming cost V 2 bases and J 4 bases, with 5 bases left between them. Germline-derived CDR1 and CDR2 are SGHTA and FQGNSA. This CDR3 has 13 residues. CDR3 region: CASSLLSTGELFF. For the CDR3, the DNA is TGTGCCAGCAGCTTACTGAGCACCGGGGAGCTGTTTTTT.

The table lists this clonotype with many counts. The chain joins TRBV20-1 to TRBJ2-7; 7 bases match TRBD2. The germline V gene encodes CDR1 DFQATT and CDR2 SNEGSKA (reference sequence). The CDR3 is made up of 15 amino acids. The trim removed 2 bases at V and 5 bases at J, leaving 12 bases unmatched. CDR3: CSARLMVGGSDEQYF. The CDR3 bases are TGCAGTGCTAGATTAATGGTGGGCGGGAGTGACGAGCAGTACTTC.

In this sample, this clonotype turned up many times. The V gene is TRBV12-3 or TRBV12-4, the J gene TRBJ2-7; D uncertain. The CDR3 is 14 amino acids. The V end was cut by 7 bases, the J end by 5 bases, with 18 bases between. The CDR3 is CASTTAGVADEQYF. DNA for the CDR3: TGTGCCAGCACCACAGCTGGCGTCGCGGACGAGCAGTACTTC.

This clonotype came up a few times. The chain recombines TRBV19 with TRBJ1-1; a weak D match, TRBD1 (5 bases). CDR1 and CDR2 (germline): LNHDA, SQIVND (reference sequence). The CDR3 sequence is 14 residues long. Between the trimmed V and J ends, which lost 6 bases and 0 bases, there was a span of 11 bases. Written as DNA, the CDR3 is TGTGCCAGTAGGGGGGAGACTATGAACACTGAAGCTTTCTTT. Its protein product is CASRGETMNTEAFF.

The chain employs TRBV10-3 and TRBJ2-5; 9 nucleotides line up with TRBD1. This CDR3 region has 15 residues. Germline loops: CDR1 ENHRY, CDR2 SYGVKD. The ends lost 6 bases at V and 1 base at J; junction bases unmatched: 6. Written as DNA, the CDR3 is TGTGCCATCAGCCCGGGGACAGGGCCCCAAGAGACCCAGTACTTC. Its translation: CAISPGTGPQETQYF.

This clonotype was seen repeatedly, ten times or more. The rearrangement uses TRBV12-5 and TRBJ2-5; weak D call: TRBD1 (6 bases). The CDR3 length is 16 residues. V lost 2 bases and J 5 bases, leaving 18 bases between the germline ends. The V gene's germline CDR1 is LGHNT and CDR2 FRNRAP. The CDR3 DNA is TGTGCTAGTGGTTTGCGAACAGGGTGGGGGCAGGAGACCCAGTACTTC. Its translation: CASGLRTGWGQETQYF. The whole variable domain, filled in from reference TRBV12-5 and TRBJ2-5, reads DARVTQTPRHKVTEMGQEVTMRCQPILGHNTVFWYRQTMMQGLELLAYFRNRAPLDDSGMPKDRFSAEMPDATLATLKIQPSEPRDSAVYFCASGLRTGWGQETQYFGPGTRLLVL.

This clonotype was recorded a few times. The genes are TRBV6-2 or TRBV6-3 and TRBJ1-4, with D unresolved. The CDR3 is 11 residues long. V was trimmed by 4 bases and J by 10 bases, leaving 7 bases between them. The germline V gene has CDR1 MNHEY and CDR2 SVGEGT. CDR3 residues: CASSSPGKLFF. CDR3 nucleotide sequence: TGTGCCAGCAGTTCTCCGGGAAAACTGTTTTTT.

This clonotype occurred many times. The chain carries TRBV9 and TRBJ2-7; D not resolved. The germline gives CDR1 SGDLS, CDR2 YYNGEE. The CDR3 length is 14 residues. Trimming cost V 6 bases and J 3 bases, with 16 bases left between them. Here the CDR3 reads CASKKGLEDYEQYF. The CDR3 region has the DNA TGTGCCAGCAAGAAAGGCCTCGAGGACTACGAGCAGTACTTC. The full variable domain, in which reference TRBV9 and TRBJ2-7 provide the parts outside the CDR3, is DSGVTQTPKHLITATGQRVTLRCSPRSGDLSVYWYQQSLDQGLQFLIQYYNGEERAKGNILERFSAQQFPDLHSELNLSSLELGDSALYFCASKKGLEDYEQYFGPGTRLTVT.

This clonotype was detected ten times or more. This chain connects TRBV2 to TRBJ2-2; 7 bases match TRBD2. Germline V gene data show CDR1 as SNHLY and CDR2 as FYNNEI. Trimming at V came to 0 bases and at J to 4 bases, leaving 5 bases not matched to a gene. There are 16 residues in the CDR3. The DNA of the CDR3 is TGTGCCAGCAGTGAAGCCCACGGGAGGTTCACCGGGGAGCTGTTTTTT. It yields the protein CASSEAHGRFTGELFF. Full variable domain (rest looked up from reference TRBV2 and TRBJ2-2): EPEVTQTPSHQVTQMGQEVILRCVPISNHLYFYWYRQILGQKVEFLVSFYNNEISEKSEIFDDQFSVERPDGSNFTLKIRSTKLEDSAMYFCASSEAHGRFTGELFFGEGSRLTVL.

The table lists this clonotype with many counts. J is TRBJ1-6 and V is TRBV9; TRBD1 is a possible D gene (6 bases). Trimming removed 3 bases from V and 10 bases from J, with 14 bases in between. The CDR3 consists of 14 residues. Germline V lookup: CDR1 SGDLS, CDR2 YYNGEE. The CDR3 coding sequence is TGTGCCAGCAGCGCTGGGGGCGAAGACTCACCCCTCCACTTT. Translated, it gives CASSAGGEDSPLHF.